This entry is about one T cell receptor (beta chain). Its target is not known. From 5'RACE with constant-segment primers came TCR alpha and TCR beta cDNA libraries that carried sample barcodes and UMIs. Via MiXCR, TCRdb re-called the 5' RACE reads, giving one row per CDR3 protein. The repertoire includes a few hundred thousand distinct CDR3 sequences, roughly 20% of them detected once, and roughly a fifth sits in the top ten. The sample is drawn from a study of T-cell memory formation after mild COVID-19. In the study overall: Largely donor-specific TCR clusters were found.

Findings and caveats of the study: Contracting clones localized mainly to CM and EM when CD4+ and mainly to EMRA when CD8+. Researchers could not confirm that second-wave clones peaking on day 37 targeted SARS-CoV-2.

The clonotype was recovered from a man in his late teens or twenties who had mild COVID-19 (a few samples of this study predate the infection). Cell type and time point are not known. The sequenced material came from PBMCs or a T cell subset sorted from them (not recorded which).

The DNA for the CDR3 is TGCGCCAGCAGCTCCAAAACAGGGGGTAGCACAGATACGCAGTATTTT. Its translation: CASSSKTGGSTDTQYF. The chain recombines TRBV5-1 with TRBJ2-3; 8 positions agree with TRBD1. J gave up 0 bases and V 3 bases, and 6 bases lay outside the gene matches. The CDR3 runs to 16 residues. CDR1 is SGHRS and CDR2 is YFSETQ in the germline V gene. Variable domain in full (rest from reference TRBV5-1 and TRBJ2-3): KAGVTQTPRYLIKTRGQQVTLSCSPISGHRSVSWYQQTPGQGLQFLFEYFSETQRNKGNFPGRFSGRQFSNSRSEMNVSTLELGDSALYLCASSSKTGGSTDTQYFGPGTRLTVL.